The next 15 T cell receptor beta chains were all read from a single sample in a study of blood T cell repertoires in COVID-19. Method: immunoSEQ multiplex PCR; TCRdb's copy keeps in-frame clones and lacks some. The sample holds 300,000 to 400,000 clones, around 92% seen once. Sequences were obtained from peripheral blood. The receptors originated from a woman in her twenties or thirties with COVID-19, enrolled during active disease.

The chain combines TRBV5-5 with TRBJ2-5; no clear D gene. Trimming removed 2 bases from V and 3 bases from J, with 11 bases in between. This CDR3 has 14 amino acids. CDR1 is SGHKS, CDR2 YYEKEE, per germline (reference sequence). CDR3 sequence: CASSFGRFEETQYF. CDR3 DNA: TGTGCCAGCAGCTTCGGCAGGTTTGAAGAGACCCAGTACTTC.

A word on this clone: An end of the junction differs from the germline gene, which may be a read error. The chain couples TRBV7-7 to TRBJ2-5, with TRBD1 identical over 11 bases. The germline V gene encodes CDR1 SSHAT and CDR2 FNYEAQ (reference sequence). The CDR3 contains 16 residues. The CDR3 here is CASSLIGTGGQETQYF. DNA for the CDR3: TGTGCTAGCAGCTTAATTGGGACAGGGGGTCAAGAGACCCAGTACTTC.

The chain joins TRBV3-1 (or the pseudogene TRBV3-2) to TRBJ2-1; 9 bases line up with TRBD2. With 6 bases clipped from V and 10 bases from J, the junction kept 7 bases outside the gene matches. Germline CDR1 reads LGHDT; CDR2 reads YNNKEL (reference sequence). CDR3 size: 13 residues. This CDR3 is CASSLLAGREQFF. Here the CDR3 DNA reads TGTGCCAGCAGTTTGCTAGCGGGACGGGAGCAGTTCTTC.

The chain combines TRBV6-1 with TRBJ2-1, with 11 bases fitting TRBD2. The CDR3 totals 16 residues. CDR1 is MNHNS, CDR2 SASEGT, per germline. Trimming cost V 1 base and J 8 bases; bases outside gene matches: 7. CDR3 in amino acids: CASSEVLAGGGDEQFF. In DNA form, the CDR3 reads TGTGCCAGCAGTGAAGTTCTAGCGGGAGGTGGAGATGAGCAGTTCTTC.

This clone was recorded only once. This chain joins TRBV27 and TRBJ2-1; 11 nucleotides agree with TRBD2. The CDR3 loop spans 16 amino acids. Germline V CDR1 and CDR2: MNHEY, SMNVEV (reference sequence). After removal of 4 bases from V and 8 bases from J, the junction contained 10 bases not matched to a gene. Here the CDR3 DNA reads TGTGCCAGCAGTTCTTGGGGGACTAGCGGTTCCCATGAGCAGTTCTTC. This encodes CASSSWGTSGSHEQFF.

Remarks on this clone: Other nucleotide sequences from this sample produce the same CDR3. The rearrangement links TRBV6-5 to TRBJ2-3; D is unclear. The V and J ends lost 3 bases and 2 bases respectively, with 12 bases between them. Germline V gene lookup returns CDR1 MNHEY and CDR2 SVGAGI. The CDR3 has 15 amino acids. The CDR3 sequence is CASSYSRSSTDTQYF. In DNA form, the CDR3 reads TGTGCCAGCAGTTATTCGCGGAGCTCCACAGATACGCAGTATTTT.

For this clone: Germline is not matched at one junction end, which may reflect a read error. The CDR3 here is CASSVGTGWLF. The CDR3, as DNA: TGTGCCAGCAGTGTCGGGACAGGTTGGCTATTT. This chain connects TRBV2 to TRBJ1-1; TRBD1 aligns across 8 bases. Germline loops: CDR1 SNHLY, CDR2 FYNNEI. The CDR3 has 11 amino acids.

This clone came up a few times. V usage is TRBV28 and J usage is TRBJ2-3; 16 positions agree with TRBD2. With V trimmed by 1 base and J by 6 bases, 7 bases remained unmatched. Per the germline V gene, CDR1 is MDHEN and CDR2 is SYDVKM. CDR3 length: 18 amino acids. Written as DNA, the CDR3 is TGTGCCAGCAGTTTATTCCAGGGACTAGCGGGGGGGGTGGATACGCAGTATTTT. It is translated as CASSLFQGLAGGVDTQYF. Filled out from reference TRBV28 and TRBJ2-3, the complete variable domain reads DVKVTQSSRYLVKRTGEKVFLECVQDMDHENMFWYRQDPGLGLRLIYFSYDVKMKEKGDIPEGYSVSREKKERFSLILESASTNQTSMYLCASSLFQGLAGGVDTQYFGPGTRLTVL.

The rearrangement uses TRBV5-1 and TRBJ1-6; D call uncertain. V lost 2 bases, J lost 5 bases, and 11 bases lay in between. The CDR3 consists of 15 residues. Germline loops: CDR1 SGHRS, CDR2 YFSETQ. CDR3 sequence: CASSFLAENNSPLHF. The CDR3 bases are TGCGCCAGCAGCTTTTTAGCCGAAAATAATTCACCCCTCCACTTT.

The CDR3 spells CASSLGQGGNIQYF. CDR3 coding DNA: TGTGCCAGCAGTTTGGGACAGGGAGGGAACATTCAGTACTTC. The chain links TRBV28 to TRBJ2-4; TRBD1 aligns across 9 bases. This CDR3 has 14 residues. Unmatched junction bases numbered 4, after V lost 3 bases and J lost 7 bases. Germline-derived CDR1 and CDR2 are MDHEN and SYDVKM.

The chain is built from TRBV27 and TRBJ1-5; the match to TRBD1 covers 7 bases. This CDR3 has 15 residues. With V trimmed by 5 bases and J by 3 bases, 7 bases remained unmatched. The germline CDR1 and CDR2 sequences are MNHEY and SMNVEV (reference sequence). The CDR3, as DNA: TGTGCCAGCAGTCCCGGACAGGTTAACAATCAGCCCCAGCATTTT. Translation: CASSPGQVNNQPQHF.

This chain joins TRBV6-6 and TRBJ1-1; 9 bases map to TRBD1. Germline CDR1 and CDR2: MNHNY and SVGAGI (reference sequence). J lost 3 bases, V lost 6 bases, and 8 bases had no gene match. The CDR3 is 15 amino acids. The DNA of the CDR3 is TGTGCCAGCAGGCGGGGAAGACAGGGGGACACTGAAGCTTTCTTT. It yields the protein CASRRGRQGDTEAFF.

The CDR3 protein is CASNSGGAQETQYF. In nucleotides, the CDR3 is TGTGCCAGCAACAGCGGGGGGGCTCAAGAGACCCAGTACTTC. The V call is TRBV2, the J call TRBJ2-5; 10 bases are shared with TRBD2. V shed 7 bases, J shed 2 bases, and the junction held 4 bases outside the gene matches. From germline, CDR1 is SNHLY and CDR2 FYNNEI. This CDR3 comprises 14 residues.

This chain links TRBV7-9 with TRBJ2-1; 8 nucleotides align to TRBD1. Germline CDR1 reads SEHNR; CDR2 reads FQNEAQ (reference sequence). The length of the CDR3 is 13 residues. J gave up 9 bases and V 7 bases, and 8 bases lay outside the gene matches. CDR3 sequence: CASTRQGPGEQFF. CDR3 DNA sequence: TGTGCCAGCACGAGACAGGGGCCGGGTGAGCAGTTCTTC. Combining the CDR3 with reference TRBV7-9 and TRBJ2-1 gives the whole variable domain DTGVSQNPRHKITKRGQNVTFRCDPISEHNRLYWYRQTLGQGPEFLTYFQNEAQLEKSRLLSDRFSAERPKGSFSTLEIQRTEQGDSAMYLCASTRQGPGEQFFGPGTRLTVL.

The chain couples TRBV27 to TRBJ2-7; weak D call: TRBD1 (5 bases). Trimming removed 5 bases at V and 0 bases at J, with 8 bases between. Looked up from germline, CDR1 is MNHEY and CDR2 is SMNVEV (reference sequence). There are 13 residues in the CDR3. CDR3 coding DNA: TGTGCCAGCAGTAGGGGAAGCTCCTACGAGCAGTACTTC. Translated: CASSRGSSYEQYF.